Given below is one T cell receptor (beta chain) in context. Single viable CD3+CD4+CD8-CD45RO+ cells were sorted as the memory CD4+ T cells. These data originate in a study of memory CD4+ T cells and cytomegalovirus serostatus. Trimming left V 4 bases short and J 5 bases short, with 9 bases between. CDR3 length equals 13 residues. Germline CDR1 SNHLY, CDR2 FYNNEI. Sequencing used immunoSEQ multiplex PCR; TCRdb keeps in-frame clones, though not all of them. The sample lists around 53,000 clones; roughly 80% were seen once. The chain uses TRBV2 and TRBJ2-1; TRBD1 might be the D (6 bases). Sequenced: memory CD4+ T cells from blood. This receptor was obtained from an adult in good health and CMV-seronegative. The CDR3 sequence is CASSGDINNEQFF. The CDR3 DNA reads TGTGCCAGCAGTGGGGACATCAACAATGAGCAGTTCTTC.